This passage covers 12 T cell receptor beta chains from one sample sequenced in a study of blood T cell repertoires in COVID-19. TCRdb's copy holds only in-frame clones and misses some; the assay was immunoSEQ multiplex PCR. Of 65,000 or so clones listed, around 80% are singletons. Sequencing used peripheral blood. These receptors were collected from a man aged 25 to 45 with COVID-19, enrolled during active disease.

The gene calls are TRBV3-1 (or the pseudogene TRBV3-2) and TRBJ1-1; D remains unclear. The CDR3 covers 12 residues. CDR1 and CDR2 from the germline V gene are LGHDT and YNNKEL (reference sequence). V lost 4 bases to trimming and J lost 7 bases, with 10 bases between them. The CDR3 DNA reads TGTGCCAGCAGCCTATCAGGAGGTGAAGCTTTCTTT. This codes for CASSLSGGEAFF.

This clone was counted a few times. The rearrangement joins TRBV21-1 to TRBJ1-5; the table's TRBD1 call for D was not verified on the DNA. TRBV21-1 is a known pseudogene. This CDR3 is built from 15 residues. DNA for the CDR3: TGTGCCAGCAGCAAATCGAATGCAGAACATCAGCCCCAGCATTTT. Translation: CASSKSNAEHQPQHF.

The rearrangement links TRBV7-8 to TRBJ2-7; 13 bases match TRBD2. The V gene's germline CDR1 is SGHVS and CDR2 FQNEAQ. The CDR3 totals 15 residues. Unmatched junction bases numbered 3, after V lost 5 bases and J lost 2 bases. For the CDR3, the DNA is TGTGCCAGCAGCCAGACTAGCGGGAGGACCTACGAGCAGTACTTC. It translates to CASSQTSGRTYEQYF.

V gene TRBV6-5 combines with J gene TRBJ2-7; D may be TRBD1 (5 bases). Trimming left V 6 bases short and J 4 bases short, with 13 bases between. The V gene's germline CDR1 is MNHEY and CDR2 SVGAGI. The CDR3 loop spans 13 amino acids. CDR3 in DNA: TGTGCCAGCAGCCGCTCTAAGGGGTACGAGCAGTACTTC. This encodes CASSRSKGYEQYF.

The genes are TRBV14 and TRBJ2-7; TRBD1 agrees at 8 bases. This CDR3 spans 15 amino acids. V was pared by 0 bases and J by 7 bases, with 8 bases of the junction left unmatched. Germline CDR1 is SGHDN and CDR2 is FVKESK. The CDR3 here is CASSQDIGRGPEQYF. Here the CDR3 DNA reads TGTGCCAGCAGCCAAGATATTGGCAGGGGGCCTGAGCAGTACTTC.

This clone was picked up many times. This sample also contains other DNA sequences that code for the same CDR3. The CDR3 protein is CASSDAGGSYNEQFF. The DNA of the CDR3 is TGTGCCAGCAGTGACGCGGGAGGCTCCTACAATGAGCAGTTCTTC. The chain uses TRBV6-4 and TRBJ2-1; 8 bases match TRBD2. CDR1 is MRHNA, CDR2 SNTAGT, per germline. Trimming cost V 2 bases and J 0 bases; bases outside gene matches: 0. The CDR3 is 15 amino acids.

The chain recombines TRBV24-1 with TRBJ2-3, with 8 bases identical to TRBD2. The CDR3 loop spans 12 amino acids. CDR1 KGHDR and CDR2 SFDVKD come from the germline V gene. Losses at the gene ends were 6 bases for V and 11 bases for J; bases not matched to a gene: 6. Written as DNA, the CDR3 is TGTGCCACCAGTCTCAGCGGGAGCTTGCAGTATTTT. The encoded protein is CATSLSGSLQYF.

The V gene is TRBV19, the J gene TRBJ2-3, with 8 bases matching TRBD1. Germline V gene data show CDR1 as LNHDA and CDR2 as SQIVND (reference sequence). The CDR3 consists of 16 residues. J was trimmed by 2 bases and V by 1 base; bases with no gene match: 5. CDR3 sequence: CASSIGQGSPTDTQYF. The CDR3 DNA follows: TGTGCCAGTAGTATAGGACAGGGGAGCCCCACAGATACGCAGTATTTT.

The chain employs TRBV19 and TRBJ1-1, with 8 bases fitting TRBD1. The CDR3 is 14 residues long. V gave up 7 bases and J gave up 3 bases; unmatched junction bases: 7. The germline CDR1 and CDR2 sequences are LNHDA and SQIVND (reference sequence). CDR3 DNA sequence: TGTGCCAGTATCCCAGGGGGCACGCACACTGAAGCTTTCTTT. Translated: CASIPGGTHTEAFF.

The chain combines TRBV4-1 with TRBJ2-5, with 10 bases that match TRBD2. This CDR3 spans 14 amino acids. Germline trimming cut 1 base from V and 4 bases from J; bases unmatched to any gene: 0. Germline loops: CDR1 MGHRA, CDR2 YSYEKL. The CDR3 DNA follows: TGCGCCAGCAGCCAAGGACTAGCGGGAGAGACCCAGTACTTC. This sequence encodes CASSQGLAGETQYF.

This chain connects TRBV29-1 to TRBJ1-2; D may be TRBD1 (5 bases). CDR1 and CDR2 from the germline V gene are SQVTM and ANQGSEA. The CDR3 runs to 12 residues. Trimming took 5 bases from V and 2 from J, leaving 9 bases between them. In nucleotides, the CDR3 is TGCAGCGTTCAACAGGCGAACTATGGCTACACCTTC. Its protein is CSVQQANYGYTF. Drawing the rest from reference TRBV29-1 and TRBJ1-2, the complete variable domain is SAVISQKPSRDICQRGTSLTIQCQVDSQVTMMFWYRQQPGQSLTLIATANQGSEATYESGFVIDKFPISRPNLTFSTLTVSNMSPEDSSIYLCSVQQANYGYTFGSGTRLTVV.

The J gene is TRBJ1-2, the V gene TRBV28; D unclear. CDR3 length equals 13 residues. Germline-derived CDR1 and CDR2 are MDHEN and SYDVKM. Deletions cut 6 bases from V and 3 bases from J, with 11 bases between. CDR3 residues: CASSPATDYGYTF. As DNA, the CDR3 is TGTGCCAGCAGCCCCGCTACAGACTATGGCTACACCTTC.